The 17 T cell receptor beta chains reported below all come from one sample, sequenced in a study of tumor-infiltrating lymphocytes in primary liver carcinoma. A constant-region primer served to make TCR beta cDNA from 500 to 550 ng total RNA. TCR beta libraries came from three nested multiplex PCR rounds using slightly modified ARM-PCR. Both of the initial two PCR rounds ran for around 9 cycles and employed TRBV1-TRBV30 forward primers alongside a C-beta reverse primer. Using its own MiXCR run on the multiplex PCR reads, TCRdb lists one record per CDR3 protein. In the table there are tens of thousands of distinct CDR3 sequences, roughly three quarters of which are singletons. Co-extraction of RNA and DNA was performed on 20-30 mg of unsorted bulk tissue. Sequenced sample: liver tumor tissue from sampling region 4. Noted subset: tumor region T4, right-lateral pole. The source of these receptors is a woman aged 30 to 39 with primary liver carcinoma and hepatitis B virus infection.

CDR3 residues: CSVVTWTGKTQYF. The CDR3 nucleotides read TGCAGCGTCGTCACTTGGACAGGGAAGACCCAGTACTTC. The chain couples TRBV29-1 to TRBJ2-5; 8 nucleotides align to TRBD1. Per the germline V gene, CDR1 is SQVTM and CDR2 is ANQGSEA. The CDR3 is made up of 13 amino acids. The trim removed 6 bases at V and 6 bases at J, leaving 9 bases unmatched.

This clonotype has a single count. Mismatch with germline at one junction end may stem from a read error. The rearrangement links TRBV11-1 to TRBJ1-1, with unresolved D. The CDR3 sequence is 12 residues long. Germline values: CDR1 SGHAT, CDR2 FQDESV (reference sequence). CDR3 amino acids: CASSFLNIEAFF. CDR3 nucleotide sequence: TGTGCCAGCAGCTTCCTGAACATTGAAGCTTTCTTT.

As to this clonotype: No conserved phenylalanine or tryptophan is present at the end of the CDR3, so a read error is the likely explanation. The rearrangement uses TRBV4-2 and TRBJ2-4; perhaps TRBD2 as D (5 bases). Germline assignment: CDR1 LGHNA and CDR2 YNFKEQ. The CDR3 is made up of 20 amino acids. As DNA, the CDR3 is TGTGCCAGCAGCCAAGATTGGGGAGAGGATGTTCCTCTAGCCAAATACATTCAGTACCTC. Translation: CASSQDWGEDVPLAKYIQYL.

With respect to this clonotype: The missing conserved phenylalanine or tryptophan at the end of this CDR3 makes a read error likely. The chain links TRBV6-2 or TRBV6-3 to TRBJ2-5; D is unclear. Looked up from germline, CDR1 is MNHEY and CDR2 is SVGEGT. This CDR3 has 14 amino acids. In nucleotides, the CDR3 is TGTGTCAGCAGTTACGACGGCCTGGGAAAGACCCAGTACCTC. It specifies CVSSYDGLGKTQYL.

In its sample, this clonotype was seen a few times. No conserved phenylalanine or tryptophan is present at the end of the CDR3, so a read error is the likely explanation. The V call is TRBV29-1, the J call TRBJ2-3; no clear D gene. CDR1 and CDR2 from the germline V gene are SQVTM and ANQGSEA. The V and J ends lost 3 bases and 2 bases respectively, with 6 bases between them. The CDR3 runs 12 residues. CDR3 residues: CSVDVNTDTQYY. CDR3 DNA: TGCAGCGTTGACGTAAACACAGATACGCAGTATTAT.

Notes on this clonotype: An end of the junction does not agree with germline; a read error may underlie this. V is TRBV28 and J is TRBJ1-2; D unclear. The CDR3 extends over 14 amino acids. CDR1 is MDHEN and CDR2 is SYDVKM in the germline V gene. CDR3 amino acids: CAGSLGQADYGYTF. The CDR3 bases are TGTGCCGGCAGTTTAGGGCAGGCGGACTATGGCTACACCTTC.

With regard to this clonotype: The conserved phenylalanine or tryptophan is not found at the CDR3 terminus, so this likely reflects a read error. V is TRBV7-9 and J is TRBJ1-2, with D possibly being TRBD1 (5 bases). Trimming took 5 bases from V and 11 from J, leaving 24 bases between them. The CDR3 contains 15 residues. Germline V gives CDR1 SEHNR, CDR2 FQNEAQ (reference sequence). CDR3 coding DNA: TGTGCCAGCAGCCCCAGCGGGGACCGCATAATTGGTTACACCTTA. Protein sequence: CASSPSGDRIIGYTL.

Concerning this clonotype itself: A read error may produce the germline difference seen at one junction end. This chain uses TRBV7-8 with TRBJ2-7; D may be TRBD2 (6 bases). The CDR3 totals 16 residues. Per germline, CDR1 SGHVS and CDR2 FQNEAQ. The CDR3 DNA reads TGTGCCTGCAGCGCCTCCCGGGGACTCGCCCTCTACGAGCAGTACTTC. This gives the protein CACSASRGLALYEQYF.

About this clonotype: At one boundary the junction diverges from the germline segment, which might be a read error. V usage is TRBV29-1 and J usage is TRBJ1-2, with D maybe TRBD1 (5 bases). Germline V gene sequence: CDR1 SQVTM, CDR2 ANQGSEA. The CDR3 length is 12 residues. CDR3 DNA: TGCAGCGTTGTCCAATGGGGCGGCGGCTACACATTC. Encoded protein: CSVVQWGGGYTF. The full variable domain, rest sourced from reference TRBV29-1 and TRBJ1-2, is SAVISQKPSRDICQRGTSLTIQCQVDSQVTMMFWYRQQPGQSLTLIATANQGSEATYESGFVIDKFPISRPNLTFSTLTVSNMSPEDSSIYLCSVVQWGGGYTFGSGTRLTVV.

On this clonotype itself: The conserved closing phenylalanine or tryptophan is absent in this CDR3, likely reflecting a read error. The rearrangement joins TRBV2 to TRBJ1-5; D unresolved. The CDR3 sequence is 13 residues long. V was pared by 5 bases and J by 7 bases, with 12 bases between. Germline loops: CDR1 SNHLY, CDR2 FYNNEI. For the CDR3, the DNA is TGTGCCAGCAGTCCCCTATGCCAGCAGCCCCAGCATTTA. Amino acid sequence: CASSPLCQQPQHL.

The chain uses TRBV4-3 and TRBJ2-7, with TRBD2 identical over 7 bases. Trimming cost V 1 base and J 3 bases; bases outside gene matches: 15. CDR3 length equals 18 residues. From germline, CDR1 is LGHNA and CDR2 YSLEER. CDR3 sequence (DNA): TGCGCCAGCAGCCAAGCTGAGACGGGGGGTCACTCTAGCTACGAGCAGTACTTC. This sequence encodes CASSQAETGGHSSYEQYF.

This clonotype has a handful of counts. The chain employs TRBV11-3 and TRBJ2-1; a possible D gene is TRBD2 (6 bases). V shed 11 bases and J shed 7 bases, with 18 bases lying between them. CDR3 size: 13 residues. CDR1 and CDR2 from the germline V gene are SGHNT and YENEEA. CDR3 loop: CAGASESGNEQFF. In nucleotides, the CDR3 is TGTGCCGGCGCTAGTGAGAGCGGGAATGAGCAGTTCTTC.

Note on this clonotype: A read error may produce the germline difference seen at one junction end. The rearrangement joins TRBV6-1 to TRBJ2-7, with TRBD2 as a possible D gene (5 bases). Germline CDR1 reads MNHNS; CDR2 reads SASEGT. The CDR3 extends over 15 amino acids. Here the CDR3 DNA reads TGTGCCAGCAGTGAATTGGGGAGTCGCGCCTACAAGCATTACTTC. It is translated as CASSELGSRAYKHYF.

V is TRBV6-6 and J is TRBJ2-3, with D unresolved. CDR1 and CDR2 from the germline V gene are MNHNY and SVGAGI (reference sequence). The V end was cut by 2 bases, the J end by 1 base, with 16 bases between. This CDR3 spans 17 amino acids. CDR3 sequence (DNA): TGTGCCAGCAGTTACCGGACCGGACCTCGATGCACAGATACGCAGTATTTT. It yields the protein CASSYRTGPRCTDTQYF.

This clonotype was detected ten times or more. The CDR3 loop reads CASSSTGTGGEQYF. The CDR3 coding sequence is TGTGCCAGCAGTTCAACCGGGACAGGGGGCGAGCAGTACTTC. The chain uses TRBV28 and TRBJ2-7; 11 positions agree with TRBD1. The CDR3 runs to 14 residues. The ends lost 4 bases at V and 6 bases at J; junction bases unmatched: 5. CDR1 MDHEN and CDR2 SYDVKM come from the germline V gene.

This clonotype was observed once. This chain uses TRBV4-3 with TRBJ2-3, with unresolved D. In germline, CDR1 is LGHNA, CDR2 YSLEER. CDR3 size: 16 residues. Deletions cut 6 bases from V and 4 bases from J, with 20 bases between. CDR3 sequence reads: CASRQFTGGIADTQYF. The CDR3 nucleotides are TGCGCCAGCAGACAGTTCACTGGTGGGATAGCAGATACGCAGTATTTT.

A word on this clonotype: Germline and junction disagree at one end, which may indicate a read error. The chain has TRBV6-5 and TRBJ2-7; D gene ambiguous. The CDR3 sequence is 13 residues long. Per the germline V gene, CDR1 is MNHEY and CDR2 is SVGAGI. In nucleotides, the CDR3 is TGCGCCAGCAGTTACATGGTATCGTACGAGCAGTACTTC. Its translation: CASSYMVSYEQYF.